This T cell receptor beta chain derives from a study of cytomegalovirus exposure and HLA in healthy donors. About the research overall: Approximately 180 million T cells yielded more than 95 million unique TCR beta sequences, as an earlier analysis found. Study-wide results and caveats: As was reported, the HLA-A and HLA-B alleles of most subjects were accurately predicted from TCR beta sequences. In a later analysis, compared with equally common non-associated chains, HLA-associated beta chains were more expanded.

With 60 Vbeta and 13 Jbeta primers, the PCR was carried out. TCRdb keeps only in-frame clones here, not all; method: immunoSEQ multiplex PCR. The sample holds about 130,000 clones; 74% are singletons and the top ten take 5.5% to 7.5%. Germline CDR1 and CDR2: KGHSH and LQKENI. V was cut by 2 bases and J by 5 bases, with 9 bases left in between. This CDR3 contains 13 residues. Concerning this clone: Its antigen is currently unknown. Additional DNA sequences in this sample encode the identical CDR3.

The sequence derives from a woman aged 50 to 60 in good health and CMV-seropositive. This chain uses TRBV18 with TRBJ1-1; a possible D gene is TRBD1 (5 bases). The sequenced material came from PBMCs. CDR3 sequence (DNA): TGTGCCAGCTCACCAGGGCGGGGGACTGAAGCTTTCTTT. Residues: CASSPGRGTEAFF.